The 12 T cell receptor beta chains below all came from one sample that was sequenced in a study of blood T cells in healthy people across ages. A second PCR of roughly 6 to 12 cycles used a sample-barcoded 5' primer and a J-beta primer mix. Each CDR3 protein gets one entry after TCRdb re-called the 5' RACE reads with MiXCR. Here the sample spans about 830,000 distinct CDR3 sequences, 55% to 65% being singletons. The sequenced sample was blood. The receptors were sampled from a man aged 30-40 years in good health.

The rearrangement joins TRBV6-1 to TRBJ2-3, with 8 bases lining up with TRBD1. This CDR3 spans 14 amino acids. Per germline, CDR1 MNHNS and CDR2 SASEGT. J lost 5 bases, V lost 4 bases, and 5 bases had no gene match. DNA of the CDR3: TGTGCCAGCAGTGTAATCGGACAGGGAGATACGCAGTATTTT. As protein: CASSVIGQGDTQYF.

The chain employs TRBV6-5 and TRBJ1-4, with 7 bases lining up with TRBD1. The CDR3 is 11 residues long. In germline, CDR1 is MNHEY, CDR2 SVGAGI. J was trimmed by 12 bases and V by 5 bases; bases with no gene match: 3. CDR3 coding DNA: TGTGCCAGCAGTCAGGGGACAGAACTGTTTTTT. Encoded protein: CASSQGTELFF.

The V gene is TRBV11-2, the J gene TRBJ2-4; no reliable D call. V shed 1 base and J shed 1 base, with 11 bases lying between them. CDR3 size: 16 residues. Germline V lookup: CDR1 SGHAT, CDR2 FQNNGV. The CDR3 nucleotides read TGTGCCAGCAGCTTAGGTTACGTTCTTGCCAAAAACATTCAGTACTTC. Translation: CASSLGYVLAKNIQYF.

This clonotype was found a few times. V and J are TRBV6-1 and TRBJ1-2, with D possibly being TRBD1 (6 bases). In germline, CDR1 is MNHNS, CDR2 SASEGT. Trimming stripped 3 bases from V and 8 bases from J, with 25 bases between. CDR3 length: 17 amino acids. This chain's CDR3 is CASSDATIIRGAEGYTF. Written as DNA, the CDR3 is TGTGCCAGCAGTGACGCAACGATCATCCGGGGGGCAGAAGGCTACACCTTC.

To note about this clonotype: Germline is not matched at one junction end, which may reflect a read error. The chain is built from TRBV12-3 or TRBV12-4 and TRBJ2-3, with 9 bases aligning to TRBD1. This CDR3 region has 14 residues. In nucleotides, the CDR3 is TGTGCCAGCAACCCCGGGACAGGGACAGATACGCAATATTTT. Translation: CASNPGTGTDTQYF.

The genes are TRBV2 and TRBJ1-5; D is undetermined. The CDR3 length is 17 residues. The germline V gene encodes CDR1 SNHLY and CDR2 FYNNEI. V shed 0 bases and J shed 0 bases, with 12 bases lying between them. This CDR3 reads CASSEALRGDSNQPQHF. Written as DNA, the CDR3 is TGTGCCAGCAGTGAAGCGCTCCGGGGAGATAGCAATCAGCCCCAGCATTTT. Combining the CDR3 with reference TRBV2 and TRBJ1-5 gives the whole variable domain EPEVTQTPSHQVTQMGQEVILRCVPISNHLYFYWYRQILGQKVEFLVSFYNNEISEKSEIFDDQFSVERPDGSNFTLKIRSTKLEDSAMYFCASSEALRGDSNQPQHFGDGTRLSIL.

The rearrangement links TRBV14 to TRBJ1-1; no firm D call. Trimming shortened V by 2 bases and J by 1 base, and 11 bases separated the two germline ends. The germline CDR1 and CDR2 sequences are SGHDN and FVKESK. The CDR3 is made up of 15 amino acids. The CDR3 nucleotides read TGTGCCAGCAGCCAACGTAACCCGAGGAACACTGAAGCTTTCTTT. Its translation: CASSQRNPRNTEAFF. Using reference TRBV14 and TRBJ1-1 for the parts outside the CDR3, the full variable domain is EAGVTQFPSHSVIEKGQTVTLRCDPISGHDNLYWYRRVMGKEIKFLLHFVKESKQDESGMPNNRFLAERTGGTYSTLKVQPAELEDSGVYFCASSQRNPRNTEAFFGQGTRLTVV.

This clonotype has more than one count but fewer than ten. V and J are TRBV2 and TRBJ2-5, with D uncertain. CDR3 length: 12 amino acids. The V gene lost 2 bases and the J gene lost 5 bases, with 6 bases spanning the gap. Germline CDR1 reads SNHLY; CDR2 reads FYNNEI. CDR3 DNA sequence: TGTGCCAGCAGTGAATTAGAGGAGACCCAGTACTTC. As protein: CASSELEETQYF.

This clonotype was observed a handful of times. This chain uses TRBV14 with TRBJ2-4; D gene uncertain. Germline V CDR1 and CDR2: SGHDN, FVKESK. The CDR3 runs to 14 residues. V was clipped by 1 base and J by 6 bases, with 10 bases between them. The CDR3 protein is CASSQAVAVNIQYF. In DNA form, the CDR3 reads TGTGCCAGCAGCCAAGCGGTGGCCGTAAACATTCAGTACTTC.

The chain carries TRBV11-1 and TRBJ2-2; a weak D match, TRBD2 (6 bases). Trimming pared 5 bases from V and 16 bases from J, leaving 17 bases between. CDR3 length equals 12 residues. Germline lookup yields CDR1 SGHAT and CDR2 FQDESV (reference sequence). The CDR3 DNA is TGTGCCAGCAGCGGGGGACTTTACGATCCGTTTTTT. Translating gives CASSGGLYDPFF. The full variable domain, with the rest looked up from reference TRBV11-1 and TRBJ2-2, is EAEVAQSPRYKITEKSQAVAFWCDPISGHATLYWYRQILGQGPELLVQFQDESVVDDSQLPKDRFSAERLKGVDSTLKIQPAELGDSAMYLCASSGGLYDPFFGEGSRLTVL.

The V and J genes are TRBV9 and TRBJ1-2, with 12 bases aligning to TRBD1. In germline, CDR1 is SGDLS, CDR2 YYNGEE. The CDR3 is made up of 15 amino acids. V trimming: 4 bases; J trimming: 3 bases; junction bases outside the gene matches: 4. The CDR3 is CASSKGTGGDYGYTF. CDR3 nucleotides: TGTGCCAGCAGCAAAGGGACAGGGGGCGACTATGGCTACACCTTC.

The chain joins TRBV24-1 to TRBJ2-1, with a weak D call TRBD2 (5 bases). Trimming removed 1 base from V and 2 bases from J, with 14 bases in between. CDR3 length: 17 residues. Germline V gene lookup returns CDR1 KGHDR and CDR2 SFDVKD. The CDR3 reads CATSDLRDAGPYNEQFF. The DNA of the CDR3 is TGTGCCACCAGTGATTTACGGGATGCAGGCCCCTACAATGAGCAGTTCTTC.